The 6 T cell receptor beta chains below all came from one sample that was sequenced in a study of patients and donors after allogeneic stem cell transplantation. Using its own MiXCR run on the RT-PCR reads, TCRdb lists one record per CDR3 protein. The repertoire holds about 400,000 distinct CDR3 sequences, with approximately 16% as singletons. Sequenced input: blood, either unsorted or a sorted T cell fraction (not recorded which). These receptors originate from a human donor who was either an allogeneic HSCT recipient or a stem cell or donor lymphocyte infusion donor (not recorded which). It is not recorded whose cells these are; they may come from a transplant donor.

This clonotype was detected only a few times. The chain couples TRBV6-2 or TRBV6-3 to TRBJ1-1; 9 bases align to TRBD1. J lost 1 base, V lost 6 bases, and 6 bases had no gene match. Germline CDR1 MNHEY, CDR2 SVGEGT. The CDR3 covers 15 residues. CDR3 amino acids: CASSRQGVTNTEAFF. The CDR3 DNA sequence: TGTGCCAGCAGCCGACAGGGGGTTACGAACACTGAAGCTTTCTTT.

This clonotype was observed at least ten times. CDR3 sequence (DNA): TGCGCCAGCAGCCACAGGGGAGGCACTGAAGCTTTCTTT. It is translated as CASSHRGGTEAFF. V usage is TRBV5-1 and J usage is TRBJ1-1; 7 positions agree with TRBD1. CDR1 SGHRS and CDR2 YFSETQ come from the germline V gene. V was pared by 4 bases and J by 4 bases, with 4 bases of the junction left unmatched. The CDR3 loop spans 13 amino acids.

V is TRBV25-1 and J is TRBJ2-4; TRBD1 aligns across 9 bases. CDR3 length: 19 residues. Unmatched junction bases numbered 13, after V lost 4 bases and J lost 0 bases. Per germline, CDR1 MGHDK and CDR2 SYGVNS. For the CDR3, the DNA is TGTGCCAGCAGTGGGTGGGACAGGGACCTACCCCAAGCCAAAAACATTCAGTACTTC. It encodes CASSGWDRDLPQAKNIQYF. Based on the CDR3 plus reference TRBV25-1 and TRBJ2-4, the full variable domain is EADIYQTPRYLVIGTGKKITLECSQTMGHDKMYWYQQDPGMELHLIHYSYGVNSTEKGDLSSESTVSRIRTEHFPLTLESARPSHTSQYLCASSGWDRDLPQAKNIQYFGAGTRLSVL.

There are a few counts of this clonotype. The rearrangement links TRBV12-3 or TRBV12-4 to TRBJ2-1, with 8 bases aligning to TRBD2. The V segment lost 5 bases and the J segment 6 bases; nucleotides outside the gene matches: 9. There are 15 residues in the CDR3. This CDR3 is CASSESGRRGNEQFF. In DNA form, the CDR3 reads TGTGCCAGCAGTGAAAGCGGGAGACGCGGCAATGAGCAGTTCTTC.

The DNA for the CDR3 is TGTGCCAGCAGTTACTCAGCTAGCGGGGCCAAGGGTACGCAGTATTTT. Its protein is CASSYSASGAKGTQYF. The chain links TRBV6-5 to TRBJ2-3; 9 nucleotides line up with TRBD2. Germline values: CDR1 MNHEY, CDR2 SVGAGI. V lost 0 bases and J lost 8; bases outside the gene matches: 9. This CDR3 spans 16 amino acids.

The rearrangement links TRBV7-9 to TRBJ2-7; D gene ambiguous. CDR3 length: 12 amino acids. Between the trimmed V and J ends, which lost 5 bases and 2 bases, there was a span of 7 bases. From germline, CDR1 is SEHNR and CDR2 FQNEAQ (reference sequence). The CDR3 reads CASSLIAYEQYF. The CDR3, as DNA: TGTGCCAGCAGCCTTATAGCCTACGAGCAGTACTTC.